Following are 27 T cell receptor beta chains from one sample sequenced in a study of blood T cell repertoires in COVID-19. Sequenced by immunoSEQ multiplex PCR; TCRdb stores in-frame clones only, minus some. The data show tens of thousands of clones, about 80% seen once. The sequenced sample consisted of peripheral blood. These receptor sequences come from a human donor in a cohort sampled during active COVID-19.

This clone was seen a single time. V usage is TRBV19 and J usage is TRBJ2-1; the D gene is possibly TRBD1 (5 bases). CDR3 size: 13 residues. Between the trimmed V and J ends, which lost 6 bases and 8 bases, there was a span of 14 bases. Germline CDR1 is LNHDA and CDR2 is SQIVND (reference sequence). CDR3: CASRLSQGYEQFF. CDR3 nucleotide sequence: TGTGCCAGTAGGCTTTCCCAGGGATATGAGCAGTTCTTC. The whole variable domain, filled in from reference TRBV19 and TRBJ2-1, reads DGGITQSPKYLFRKEGQNVTLSCEQNLNHDAMYWYRQDPGQGLRLIYYSQIVNDFQKGDIAEGYSVSREKKESFPLTVTSAQKNPTAFYLCASRLSQGYEQFFGPGTRLTVL.

This clone was picked up a small number of times. The gene calls are TRBV7-2 and TRBJ2-5, with D tentatively TRBD2 (6 bases). The CDR3 spans 15 residues. Per germline, CDR1 SGHTA and CDR2 FQGNSA. V was pared by 3 bases and J by 1 base, with 12 bases between. CDR3 loop: CASSFYGTRQETQYF. DNA of the CDR3: TGTGCCAGCAGCTTCTACGGGACTCGCCAAGAGACCCAGTACTTC.

The chain is built from TRBV3-1 (or the pseudogene TRBV3-2) and TRBJ2-2, with 16 bases fitting TRBD2. This CDR3 contains 19 residues. Germline CDR1 is LGHDT and CDR2 is YNNKEL (reference sequence). With V trimmed by 8 bases and J by 1 base, 10 bases remained unmatched. CDR3 coding DNA: TGTGCCAGCTCCAGGGGGGGACTAGCGGGAGGGCAGAACACCGGGGAGCTGTTTTTT. Its protein is CASSRGGLAGGQNTGELFF.

V usage is TRBV6-5 and J usage is TRBJ2-7; TRBD1 aligns across 8 bases. Germline trimming cut 8 bases from V and 5 bases from J; bases unmatched to any gene: 5. The CDR3 is 12 amino acids. CDR1 is MNHEY and CDR2 is SVGAGI in the germline V gene. The chain's CDR3 is CASQVRGHEQYF. The CDR3, as DNA: TGTGCCAGCCAGGTCAGGGGGCACGAGCAGTACTTC.

This clone was seen a single time. This chain joins TRBV2 and TRBJ2-7, with 7 bases aligning to TRBD1. Germline assignment: CDR1 SNHLY and CDR2 FYNNEI. This CDR3 is 13 amino acids long. V trimming: 5 bases; J trimming: 4 bases; junction bases outside the gene matches: 5. The CDR3 bases are TGTGCCAGCAGTTACAGGGGAGAGTACGAGCAGTACTTC. It translates to CASSYRGEYEQYF.

The chain links TRBV4-3 to TRBJ1-6; the D gene is possibly TRBD1 (5 bases). CDR1 is LGHNA, CDR2 YSLEER, per germline. The V end lost 0 bases, the J end lost 9 bases, and 12 bases lay between the germline ends. The CDR3 has 15 amino acids. CDR3 sequence: CASSQDAGLGSPLHF. CDR3 coding DNA: TGCGCCAGCAGCCAAGATGCAGGGTTAGGTTCACCCCTCCACTTT.

V gene TRBV9 combines with J gene TRBJ2-1, with 8 bases that match TRBD2. The CDR3 covers 15 residues. From germline, CDR1 is SGDLS and CDR2 YYNGEE. V trimming: 5 bases; J trimming: 2 bases; junction bases outside the gene matches: 6. The CDR3 bases are TGTGCCAGCAGTGAAGACGGGGGGGCCTACAATGAGCAGTTCTTC. This encodes CASSEDGGAYNEQFF.

This chain uses TRBV11-2 with TRBJ2-7; 7 bases align to TRBD1. Germline V CDR1 and CDR2: SGHAT, FQNNGV. The CDR3 covers 15 residues. The V gene end was trimmed by 3 bases and the J gene end by 3 bases; junction bases not matched to a gene: 8. CDR3 region: CASSLPGQRIYEQYF. DNA of the CDR3: TGTGCCAGCAGCTTGCCGGGACAGAGAATCTACGAGCAGTACTTC.

This clone came up once. The chain joins TRBV5-1 to TRBJ2-7; a weak D match, TRBD2 (6 bases). V was trimmed by 0 bases and J by 7 bases, leaving 11 bases between them. The CDR3 is 13 amino acids. Germline V gene data show CDR1 as SGHRS and CDR2 as YFSETQ. CDR3 in amino acids: CASSLGEAREQYF. CDR3 DNA: TGCGCCAGCAGCTTGGGGGAGGCCCGGGAGCAGTACTTC.

The chain couples TRBV19 to TRBJ1-2; possibly TRBD1 for D (5 bases). CDR1 is LNHDA and CDR2 is SQIVND in the germline V gene (reference sequence). The V end was cut by 6 bases, the J end by 4 bases, with 15 bases between. This CDR3 comprises 14 residues. The CDR3 region is CASSLSRQFYGYTF. The CDR3, as DNA: TGTGCCAGTAGCCTAAGCCGACAGTTCTATGGCTACACCTTC.

The V call is TRBV27, the J call TRBJ2-7; D not resolved. V was clipped by 4 bases and J by 2 bases, with 12 bases between them. The CDR3 is 14 residues long. Per germline, CDR1 MNHEY and CDR2 SMNVEV (reference sequence). The chain's CDR3 is CASSSYRLTYEQYF. Here the CDR3 DNA reads TGTGCCAGCAGTTCCTACCGACTCACCTACGAGCAGTACTTC.

The chain links TRBV2 to TRBJ2-5, with 8 bases identical to TRBD1. Germline V gene sequence: CDR1 SNHLY, CDR2 FYNNEI. The CDR3 has 14 residues. With 4 bases clipped from V and 5 bases from J, the junction kept 6 bases outside the gene matches. CDR3 bases: TGTGCCAGCAGTGCGGACAGGGCCCCGGAGACCCAGTACTTC. Translated, it gives CASSADRAPETQYF.

In its sample, this clone was seen once. Mismatch with germline at one junction end may stem from a read error. V and J are TRBV3-1 (or the pseudogene TRBV3-2) and TRBJ1-4; 11 positions agree with TRBD1. Germline CDR1 reads LGHDT; CDR2 reads YNNKEL (reference sequence). The CDR3 has 14 amino acids. The CDR3 nucleotides are TGCGCTACGGCGCTGGGACAGGGGGGTGAAAAACTGTTTTTT. Its translation is CATALGQGGEKLFF.

This clone qualifies as medium-sized (0.01 to 0.1%). The CDR3 nucleotides read TGCGCCAGCAGCCAAGAAAGTGGCGGGGGGGCCTACGAGCAGTACTTC. Translation gives CASSQESGGGAYEQYF. This chain uses TRBV4-1 with TRBJ2-7; TRBD2 matches 9 bases. CDR3 length: 16 amino acids. V trimming: 0 bases; J trimming: 2 bases; junction bases outside the gene matches: 5. Per germline, CDR1 MGHRA and CDR2 YSYEKL.

The V call is TRBV5-1, the J call TRBJ2-1; TRBD2 matches at 7 bases. Germline V gene sequence: CDR1 SGHRS, CDR2 YFSETQ. The CDR3 has 16 amino acids. The J segment lost 4 bases and the V segment lost 2 bases, leaving 9 bases of the junction unmatched. The CDR3 nucleotides are TGCGCCAGCAGCTTATCTGGCCAGCGGGGATACAATGAGCAGTTCTTC. It is translated as CASSLSGQRGYNEQFF.

The chain joins TRBV2 to TRBJ2-1; maybe TRBD2 (5 bases). The CDR3 has 15 residues. The V gene's germline CDR1 is SNHLY and CDR2 FYNNEI. V lost 4 bases, J lost 0 bases, and 10 bases lay in between. The CDR3 is CASSVGESSYNEQFF. For the CDR3, the DNA is TGTGCCAGCAGTGTCGGGGAGAGCTCCTACAATGAGCAGTTCTTC.

The chain combines TRBV27 with TRBJ2-7; possibly TRBD2 for D (5 bases). V was trimmed by 4 bases and J by 2 bases, leaving 15 bases between them. Germline CDR1 and CDR2: MNHEY and SMNVEV (reference sequence). This CDR3 region has 15 residues. CDR3: CASSSEAFLPYEQYF. The CDR3 coding sequence is TGTGCCAGCAGTTCGGAGGCCTTTCTCCCCTACGAGCAGTACTTC.

The CDR3 loop reads CASSEPRPDWTGSYTF. Here the CDR3 DNA reads TGCGCCAGCAGTGAGCCCCGGCCCGATTGGACAGGCAGCTACACCTTC. This chain links TRBV10-2 with TRBJ1-2, with 7 bases identical to TRBD1. Germline CDR1 WSHSY, CDR2 SAAADI. V gave up 2 bases and J gave up 9 bases; unmatched junction bases: 15. The CDR3 extends over 16 amino acids.

The chain links TRBV6-5 to TRBJ2-7, with TRBD1 matching over 8 bases. The germline gives CDR1 MNHEY, CDR2 SVGAGI. CDR3 length: 15 amino acids. Trimming took 6 bases from V and 2 from J; bases not matched to a gene: 9. CDR3 bases: TGTGCCAGCAGCAAGACAGGGGCTAAAACCTACGAGCAGTACTTC. It codes for CASSKTGAKTYEQYF.

V is TRBV27 and J is TRBJ1-1; the D gene is possibly TRBD1 (5 bases). Trimming took off 8 bases at V and 5 bases at J, with 18 bases between the two ends. Germline CDR1 and CDR2: MNHEY and SMNVEV (reference sequence). This CDR3 has 14 amino acids. The CDR3 spells CASSVRGGLTEAFF. The CDR3 DNA is TGTGCCAGCTCCGTACGGGGGGGTCTGACTGAAGCTTTCTTT.

The V and J genes are TRBV19 and TRBJ2-1, with D tentatively TRBD2 (5 bases). In germline, CDR1 is LNHDA, CDR2 SQIVND (reference sequence). V shed 7 bases and J shed 3 bases, with 13 bases lying between them. The CDR3 runs to 14 residues. CDR3 loop: CASNPEGNYNEQFF. The CDR3 DNA is TGTGCCAGTAACCCAGAGGGAAACTACAATGAGCAGTTCTTC.

This clone was seen a handful of times. V and J are TRBV11-2 and TRBJ2-3; 9 bases map to TRBD2. CDR1 and CDR2 from the germline V gene are SGHAT and FQNNGV. This CDR3 has 17 residues. J was trimmed by 3 bases and V by 1 base; bases with no gene match: 8. This chain's CDR3 is CASSLGFPSGVTDTQYF. The CDR3 coding sequence is TGTGCCAGCAGCTTAGGATTCCCTAGCGGGGTGACAGATACGCAGTATTTT.

This clone has just one count. The chain couples TRBV6-8 to TRBJ2-7; D is perhaps TRBD1 (6 bases). Germline CDR1 reads MNHGY; CDR2 reads SAAAGT. The ends were cut back, 7 bases at V and 3 bases at J, with 19 bases in the middle. CDR3 size: 15 residues. CDR3 coding DNA: TGTGCCAGCATCAGACCCCGGGACACAGACTACGAGCAGTACTTC. It is translated as CASIRPRDTDYEQYF.

The gene calls are TRBV6-6 and TRBJ2-5, with TRBD2 matching 7 bases. This CDR3 spans 14 amino acids. Germline CDR1 is MNHNY and CDR2 is SVGAGI (reference sequence). J was trimmed by 5 bases and V by 6 bases; bases with no gene match: 9. The CDR3 DNA follows: TGTGCCAGCAGCCGACTTCAGGGAGGGGAGACCCAGTACTTC. It specifies CASSRLQGGETQYF.

The chain joins TRBV27 to TRBJ1-1, with a tentative D call TRBD1 (5 bases). CDR1 is MNHEY, CDR2 SMNVEV, per germline (reference sequence). The V and J ends lost 6 bases and 2 bases respectively, with 13 bases between them. The CDR3 loop spans 14 amino acids. The CDR3 DNA sequence: TGTGCCAGCAGGGTTTGGGGCCTAAACACTGAAGCTTTCTTT. Translated: CASRVWGLNTEAFF.

The chain has TRBV6-6 and TRBJ2-7, with a weak D call TRBD2 (5 bases). Germline V gene sequence: CDR1 MNHNY, CDR2 SVGAGI (reference sequence). CDR3 length equals 13 residues. Trimming shortened V by 7 bases and J by 2 bases, and 12 bases separated the two germline ends. The CDR3, as DNA: TGTGCCAGCACCCCCAGCGGTACCTACGAGCAGTACTTC. It codes for CASTPSGTYEQYF.

The gene calls are TRBV10-3 and TRBJ1-5; the D gene is possibly TRBD1 (6 bases). Germline lookup yields CDR1 ENHRY and CDR2 SYGVKD. This CDR3 has 16 amino acids. Trimming pared 0 bases from V and 4 bases from J, leaving 13 bases between. CDR3 sequence: CAISESRGAGNQPQHF. As DNA, the CDR3 is TGTGCCATCAGTGAGTCACGGGGGGCGGGTAATCAGCCCCAGCATTTT.